This TCR beta chain was sequenced in a study of shared clonotypes between healthy human individuals. Produced via immunoSEQ multiplex PCR; TCRdb's table is partial and in-frame only. The table records a few million clones, about 90% of them present only once. V dropped 1 base and J dropped 0 bases, with 12 bases sitting between them. Germline assignment: CDR1 MGHDK and CDR2 SYGVNS. The CDR3 is 16 residues long. The rearrangement joins TRBV25-1 to TRBJ1-2, with D possibly being TRBD1 (5 bases). The receptor comes from a man aged 18 to 30 in good health. Some clones in this sample may be carry-over from other donors' samples. Input material: naive CD4+ T cells from PBMCs. The sample's subset: CD45RA+ positively selected. The CDR3 DNA follows: TGTGCCAGCAGTGAATCGGGGGGAATTGCTAACTATGGCTACACCTTC. Its translation is CASSESGGIANYGYTF.